This TCR beta chain came from a study of blood T cell repertoires in COVID-19. Overall study: Donors in the United States, Italy and Spain gave samples during acute or convalescent COVID-19. T cells, B-cell-depleted T cells, or PBMCs provided the cDNA or gDNA that served as material.

The CDR3 has 16 amino acids. Germline assignment: CDR1 MNHNY and CDR2 SVGAGI (reference sequence). Trimming removed 10 bases at V and 3 bases at J, with 24 bases between. As originally analysed: For nucleated cells, counts were estimated from reference gene primer amplification. Some clones are missing from TCRdb's copy, which holds only in-frame ones; the method was immunoSEQ multiplex PCR. Clone size and the V and J calls come from that table; the DNA yielded D and trimming. The sample lists about 120,000 clones; 65% to 90% were seen once. This sequence originates from a human donor in a cohort sampled during active COVID-19. Sample: peripheral blood. The chain has TRBV6-6 and TRBJ1-1, with D uncertain. The CDR3 nucleotides read TGTGCCACCACCGGCGACACCCCGGAGCGGGACACTGAAGCTTTCTTT. It codes for CATTGDTPERDTEAFF.